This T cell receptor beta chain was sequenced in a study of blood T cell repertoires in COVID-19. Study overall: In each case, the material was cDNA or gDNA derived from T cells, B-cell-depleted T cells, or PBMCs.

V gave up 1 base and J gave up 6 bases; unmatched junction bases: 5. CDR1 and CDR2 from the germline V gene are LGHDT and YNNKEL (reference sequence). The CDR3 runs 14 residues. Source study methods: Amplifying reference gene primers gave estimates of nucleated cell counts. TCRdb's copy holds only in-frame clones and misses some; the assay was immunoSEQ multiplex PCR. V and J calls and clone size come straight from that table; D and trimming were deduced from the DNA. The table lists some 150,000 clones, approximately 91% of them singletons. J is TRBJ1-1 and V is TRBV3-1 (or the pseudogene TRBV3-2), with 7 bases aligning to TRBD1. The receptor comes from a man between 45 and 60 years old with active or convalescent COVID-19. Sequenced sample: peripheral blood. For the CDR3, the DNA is TGTGCCAGCAGCCAAGGACAGGGAGGCGCTGAAGCTTTCTTT. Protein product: CASSQGQGGAEAFF.